This passage covers 15 T cell receptor beta chains from one sample sequenced in a study of OX40 agonist ivuxolimab in advanced cancers. Sequencing used immunoSEQ multiplex PCR; TCRdb keeps in-frame clones, though not all of them. The data contain 30,000 to 35,000 clones, less than 85% of them seen just once; the ten biggest clones take up roughly 9.7%. The starting material was CD4+ or CD8+ T cells sorted from blood, obtained in a trial of the OX40 agonist ivuxolimab. The receptors originated from an adult with an advanced solid tumor such as melanoma, head and neck, liver or kidney cancer.

Written as DNA, the CDR3 is TGTGCCAGCAGCCCACGCGGAGGGGTGAACACTGAAGCTTTCTTT. Translated: CASSPRGGVNTEAFF. The chain joins TRBV9 to TRBJ1-1; D perhaps matches TRBD1 (5 bases). V was clipped by 4 bases and J by 0 bases, with 13 bases between them. Germline assignment: CDR1 SGDLS and CDR2 YYNGEE. The CDR3 loop spans 15 amino acids. The complete variable domain, with remaining parts taken from reference TRBV9 and TRBJ1-1, reads DSGVTQTPKHLITATGQRVTLRCSPRSGDLSVYWYQQSLDQGLQFLIQYYNGEERAKGNILERFSAQQFPDLHSELNLSSLELGDSALYFCASSPRGGVNTEAFFGQGTRLTVV.

This clone was observed once. The chain has TRBV5-1 and TRBJ1-2; tentative D call: TRBD1 (5 bases). Trimming left V 6 bases short and J 5 bases short, with 20 bases between. The CDR3 is made up of 15 amino acids. Germline loops: CDR1 SGHRS, CDR2 YFSETQ. The CDR3 DNA reads TGCGCCAGCACTTCGGAGGGACCGTTGGTATATGGCTACACCTTC. Translation gives CASTSEGPLVYGYTF.

This CDR3 is CASSLSFRGTYEQYF. As DNA, the CDR3 is TGTGCCAGCAGTTTATCGTTCAGGGGGACCTACGAGCAGTACTTC. V and J are TRBV27 and TRBJ2-7; 7 bases fit TRBD1. The CDR3 totals 15 residues. Germline lookup yields CDR1 MNHEY and CDR2 SMNVEV (reference sequence). The J segment lost 2 bases and the V segment lost 0 bases, leaving 4 bases of the junction unmatched.

The chain employs TRBV20-1 and TRBJ1-5, with D uncertain. The CDR3 totals 10 residues. V gave up 3 bases and J gave up 11 bases, with 8 bases separating them. Germline lookup yields CDR1 DFQATT and CDR2 SNEGSKA (reference sequence). CDR3 in amino acids: CSASAGAQHF. In nucleotides, the CDR3 is TGCAGTGCTAGCGCCGGGGCCCAGCATTTT.

V gene TRBV5-1 combines with J gene TRBJ2-1; tentatively, D is TRBD1 or TRBD2 (5 bases each). The CDR3 consists of 14 residues. V was pared by 4 bases and J by 2 bases, with 10 bases between. Per the germline V gene, CDR1 is SGHRS and CDR2 is YFSETQ. CDR3 sequence reads: CASSTGQPYNEQFF. The DNA for the CDR3 is TGCGCCAGCAGCACGGGGCAGCCCTACAATGAGCAGTTCTTC.

The CDR3 spells CASSEGDRTYTEAFF. CDR3 DNA: TGTGCCAGTAGTGAAGGGGACAGAACGTACACTGAAGCTTTCTTT. The rearrangement joins TRBV19 to TRBJ1-1, with 7 nucleotides matching TRBD1. The J segment lost 3 bases and the V segment lost 5 bases, leaving 9 bases of the junction unmatched. Germline V lookup: CDR1 LNHDA, CDR2 SQIVND (reference sequence). The CDR3 spans 15 residues.

The chain is built from TRBV6-1 and TRBJ1-2, with unresolved D. The CDR3 consists of 15 residues. Per the germline V gene, CDR1 is MNHNS and CDR2 is SASEGT. V lost 6 bases to trimming and J lost 8 bases, with 22 bases between them. The CDR3 DNA is TGTGCCAGCAGAACCCGACCGGTGTGGGCGAAAGGCTACACCTTC. This gives the protein CASRTRPVWAKGYTF.

This chain uses TRBV18 with TRBJ1-1; D ambiguous. CDR3 length: 12 residues. Trimming pared 3 bases from V and 1 base from J, leaving 3 bases between. Germline V gives CDR1 KGHSH, CDR2 LQKENI. The CDR3 spells CASSPENTEAFF. CDR3 in DNA: TGTGCCAGCTCACCGGAGAACACTGAAGCTTTCTTT.

The CDR3 is CASSELEHWETQYF. In nucleotides, the CDR3 is TGTGCCAGCAGCGAATTGGAACACTGGGAGACCCAGTACTTC. This chain uses TRBV7-8 with TRBJ2-5; D gene uncertain. The germline CDR1 and CDR2 sequences are SGHVS and FQNEAQ. V was pared by 5 bases and J by 5 bases, with 15 bases between. The CDR3 contains 14 residues.

The chain recombines TRBV2 with TRBJ1-2; maybe TRBD1 (5 bases). The CDR3 is 13 residues long. Germline V gives CDR1 SNHLY, CDR2 FYNNEI. The V end was cut by 6 bases, the J end by 2 bases, with 10 bases between. The CDR3: CASSLQGNYGYTF. The DNA for the CDR3 is TGTGCCAGCAGCCTCCAGGGAAACTATGGCTACACCTTC.

This clone is labeled as medium-sized. V is TRBV9 and J is TRBJ1-2, with TRBD1 as a possible D gene (6 bases). Germline assignment: CDR1 SGDLS and CDR2 YYNGEE. The ends were cut back, 5 bases at V and 10 bases at J, with 21 bases in the middle. The CDR3 spans 14 residues. The CDR3 coding sequence is TGTGCCAGCAGGGACCGGACAGCCATGGACGACTACACCTTC. This encodes CASRDRTAMDDYTF.

The rearrangement uses TRBV2 and TRBJ2-3; a weak D match, TRBD2 (7 bases). The CDR3 sequence is 12 residues long. The germline V and J ends were trimmed by 7 bases and 5 bases, with 10 bases remaining between them. The germline gives CDR1 SNHLY, CDR2 FYNNEI. CDR3 region: CASKGEGDTQYF. CDR3 DNA sequence: TGTGCCAGCAAGGGGGAGGGAGATACGCAGTATTTT.

This clone was found a few times. The chain uses TRBV2 and TRBJ2-3, with D possibly called TRBD1 or TRBD2 (5 bases each). Germline V gene lookup returns CDR1 SNHLY and CDR2 FYNNEI. The CDR3 covers 15 residues. Between the trimmed V and J ends, which lost 0 bases and 2 bases, there was a span of 9 bases. The CDR3 spells CASSEAHGATDTQYF. Here the CDR3 DNA reads TGTGCCAGCAGTGAAGCGCACGGGGCCACAGATACGCAGTATTTT.

This clone occurred a few times. V is TRBV30 and J is TRBJ1-1; D may be TRBD1 (6 bases). CDR1 and CDR2 (germline): GTSNPN, SVGIG (reference sequence). Trimming shortened V by 2 bases and J by 8 bases, and 9 bases separated the two germline ends. This CDR3 has 11 residues. The CDR3 coding sequence is TGTGCCTGGAGTCAGGGGCTGGAAGCTTTCTTT. It yields the protein CAWSQGLEAFF.

The chain recombines TRBV10-1 with TRBJ2-1; TRBD2 might be the D (6 bases). In germline, CDR1 is WNHNN, CDR2 SYGVQD (reference sequence). V was shortened by 0 bases and J by 0 bases, with 9 bases between the two germline ends. This CDR3 region has 16 residues. CDR3 sequence (DNA): TGCGCCAGCAGTGAGTCTCTAGCGAGCTCCTACAATGAGCAGTTCTTC. Its translation: CASSESLASSYNEQFF.